The next 13 T cell receptor beta chains were all read from a single sample in a study of cytomegalovirus exposure and HLA in healthy donors. This table comes from immunoSEQ multiplex PCR, and its TCRdb copy is limited to in-frame clones, with some not included. The top ten hold roughly 1.3% of the sample, which has roughly 120,000 clones, 85% to 95% seen once. Sample: PBMCs. These receptors all stem from a woman under 30 in good health and CMV-seronegative.

V and J are TRBV30 and TRBJ2-2; 10 positions agree with TRBD2. The CDR3 sequence is 16 residues long. The V gene's germline CDR1 is GTSNPN and CDR2 SVGIG (reference sequence). V lost 0 bases and J lost 6; bases outside the gene matches: 7. The CDR3: CAWSVRSSGRAGELFF. In DNA, the CDR3 is TGTGCCTGGAGTGTAAGGTCTAGCGGGAGAGCCGGGGAGCTGTTTTTT.

V usage is TRBV28 and J usage is TRBJ1-5, with 10 bases identical to TRBD1. V shed 2 bases and J 0 bases; nucleotides not matched to a gene: 4. Per the germline V gene, CDR1 is MDHEN and CDR2 is SYDVKM. This CDR3 region has 17 residues. CDR3 bases: TGTGCCAGCAGTTTAGGGACAGGGGCCCCTAGCAATCAGCCCCAGCATTTT. Translation: CASSLGTGAPSNQPQHF.

J is TRBJ2-3 and V is TRBV5-1; D might be TRBD2 (7 bases). This CDR3 contains 16 residues. Trimming stripped 1 base from V and 5 bases from J, with 17 bases between. The germline V gene encodes CDR1 SGHRS and CDR2 YFSETQ. The CDR3 region has the DNA TGCGCCAGCAGCTTGAGGGACACTAGCGACGAAGATACGCAGTATTTT. Residues: CASSLRDTSDEDTQYF.

The J gene is TRBJ1-1, the V gene TRBV11-1; the D gene is possibly TRBD1 (5 bases). The germline V gene has CDR1 SGHAT and CDR2 FQDESV (reference sequence). V dropped 4 bases and J dropped 0 bases, with 15 bases sitting between them. CDR3 length: 16 amino acids. The CDR3 loop is CASSWRGGYMNTEAFF. As DNA, the CDR3 is TGTGCCAGCAGCTGGAGGGGTGGGTACATGAACACTGAAGCTTTCTTT.

The chain carries TRBV7-9 and TRBJ2-2, with no clear D. Germline CDR1 reads SEHNR; CDR2 reads FQNEAQ (reference sequence). CDR3 length: 11 residues. Trimming removed 5 bases from V and 7 bases from J, with 5 bases in between. The DNA for the CDR3 is TGTGCCAGCAGCCCCGGCGGGGAGCTGTTTTTT. It encodes CASSPGGELFF.

V gene TRBV7-2 combines with J gene TRBJ2-1, with D possibly matching TRBD1 (6 bases). V was clipped by 0 bases and J by 14 bases, with 17 bases between them. The CDR3 consists of 14 residues. CDR1 SGHTA and CDR2 FQGNSA come from the germline V gene. The CDR3 DNA is TGTGCCAGCAGCTTAGCTGGCGGACAGACCCAAGAGTTCTTC. Translating it yields CASSLAGGQTQEFF.

The rearrangement links TRBV27 to TRBJ2-7, with 8 bases identical to TRBD2. The CDR3 consists of 14 residues. V was pared by 3 bases and J by 3 bases, with 4 bases of the junction left unmatched. Germline-derived CDR1 and CDR2 are MNHEY and SMNVEV (reference sequence). The CDR3 spells CASSLAGGVYEQYF. The CDR3 nucleotides read TGTGCCAGCAGTTTGGCGGGGGGCGTCTACGAGCAGTACTTC.

The chain joins TRBV27 to TRBJ2-1; the match to TRBD2 covers 9 bases. The length of the CDR3 is 16 residues. The germline gives CDR1 MNHEY, CDR2 SMNVEV (reference sequence). With 2 bases clipped from V and 7 bases from J, the junction kept 9 bases outside the gene matches. The CDR3 is CASSLGFSGRRNEQFF. Here the CDR3 DNA reads TGTGCCAGCAGTTTAGGATTCAGCGGGAGGAGGAATGAGCAGTTCTTC.

The chain uses TRBV12-5 and TRBJ2-5, with D maybe TRBD2 (6 bases). CDR1 is LGHNT, CDR2 FRNRAP, per germline. V lost 7 bases and J lost 4, with 16 bases in between. The CDR3 runs to 14 residues. This CDR3 reads CASADRLGGETQYF. As DNA, the CDR3 is TGTGCTAGTGCCGACCGCCTGGGGGGAGAGACCCAGTACTTC. The full variable domain, its missing parts supplied by reference TRBV12-5 and TRBJ2-5, is DARVTQTPRHKVTEMGQEVTMRCQPILGHNTVFWYRQTMMQGLELLAYFRNRAPLDDSGMPKDRFSAEMPDATLATLKIQPSEPRDSAVYFCASADRLGGETQYFGPGTRLLVL.

This clone has a single count. The chain has TRBV5-3 and TRBJ1-2, with D unclear. TRBV5-3 is classed as an ORF, of uncertain function. CDR3 length: 12 amino acids. Trimming cost V 10 bases and J 2 bases, with 12 bases left between them. CDR3 residues: CAGHGVNYGYTF. The CDR3 DNA follows: TGTGCCGGCCACGGGGTGAACTATGGCTACACCTTC.

The chain carries TRBV4-1 and TRBJ2-5; D might be TRBD2 (5 bases). This CDR3 is built from 15 residues. Germline assignment: CDR1 MGHRA and CDR2 YSYEKL. V lost 0 bases and J 4 bases, leaving 12 bases between the germline ends. The CDR3 DNA reads as TGCGCCAGCAGCCAAGATCGAGGCGGAGGAGAGACCCAGTACTTC. Encoded protein: CASSQDRGGGETQYF.

The V and J genes are TRBV11-1 and TRBJ2-2, with unresolved D. Germline lookup yields CDR1 SGHAT and CDR2 FQDESV (reference sequence). This CDR3 region has 12 residues. Trimming cost V 4 bases and J 3 bases, with 3 bases left between them. The CDR3 nucleotides read TGTGCCAGCAGCTACTACACCGGGGAGCTGTTTTTT. It translates to CASSYYTGELFF.

V gene TRBV6-5 combines with J gene TRBJ2-3; D is perhaps TRBD2 (6 bases). Germline CDR1 MNHEY, CDR2 SVGAGI. The V end was cut by 1 base, the J end by 1 base, with 12 bases between. The CDR3 runs to 16 residues. Here the CDR3 DNA reads TGTGCCAGCAGTTACTTCTCTTCGGGGGGCACAGATACGCAGTATTTT. Its translation: CASSYFSSGGTDTQYF.